This TCR beta chain derives from a study of shared clonotypes between healthy human individuals. In the case of this clone: Its antigen is still unknown. Distinct nucleotide sequences in the sample also encode this CDR3.

The J segment lost 2 bases and the V segment lost 3 bases, leaving 0 bases of the junction unmatched. This CDR3 has 14 residues. Per germline, CDR1 SGHAT and CDR2 FQNNGV. Clones were sequenced by immunoSEQ multiplex PCR, and TCRdb holds only the in-frame ones, with some missing. In the table there are about 2.3 million clones, around 93% of which are singletons. Overall study findings and caveats: Generation probabilities of non-shared clonotypes were lower (relative to those shared by all four donors).

The chain uses TRBV11-2 and TRBJ1-3; 8 nucleotides line up with TRBD1. The sequence was collected from a man aged 18 to 29 in good health. Some clones in this sample may be carry-over from other donors' samples. The sequenced sample was naive CD4+ T cells from PBMCs. Subset described: CD45RA+ positively selected. The CDR3 bases are TGTGCCAGCAGCTTGACAGGGGCTGGAAACACCATATATTTT. It yields the protein CASSLTGAGNTIYF. Based on the CDR3 plus reference TRBV11-2 and TRBJ1-3, the full variable domain is EAGVAQSPRYKIIEKRQSVAFWCNPISGHATLYWYQQILGQGPKLLIQFQNNGVVDDSQLPKDRFSAERLKGVDSTLKIQPAKLEDSAVYLCASSLTGAGNTIYFGEGSWLTVV.